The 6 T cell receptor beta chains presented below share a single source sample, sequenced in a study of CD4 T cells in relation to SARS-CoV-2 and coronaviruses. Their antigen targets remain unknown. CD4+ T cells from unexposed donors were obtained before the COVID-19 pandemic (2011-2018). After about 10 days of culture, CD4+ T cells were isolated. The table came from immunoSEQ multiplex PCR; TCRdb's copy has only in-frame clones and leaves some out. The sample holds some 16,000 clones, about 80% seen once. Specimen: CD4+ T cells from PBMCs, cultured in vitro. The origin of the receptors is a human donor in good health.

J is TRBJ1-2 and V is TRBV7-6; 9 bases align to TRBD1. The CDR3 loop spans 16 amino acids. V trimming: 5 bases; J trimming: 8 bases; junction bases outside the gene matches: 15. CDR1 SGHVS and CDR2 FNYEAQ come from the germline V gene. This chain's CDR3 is CASSARPGQGLAGYTF. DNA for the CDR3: TGTGCCAGCAGCGCCCGTCCAGGACAGGGGTTGGCGGGCTACACCTTC.

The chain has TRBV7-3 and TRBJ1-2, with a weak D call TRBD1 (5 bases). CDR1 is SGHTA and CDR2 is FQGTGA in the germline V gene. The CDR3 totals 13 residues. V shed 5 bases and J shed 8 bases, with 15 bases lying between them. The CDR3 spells CASSQGGDWGYTF. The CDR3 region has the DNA TGTGCCAGCAGCCAAGGCGGGGACTGGGGCTACACCTTC.

The CDR3 reads CASRGGVGDSYGYTF. CDR3 sequence (DNA): TGTGCCAGCAGAGGGGGGGTTGGCGATTCCTATGGCTACACCTTC. The chain links TRBV7-9 to TRBJ1-2; D possibly corresponds to TRBD1 (6 bases). Trimming stripped 6 bases from V and 4 bases from J, with 18 bases between. Germline V CDR1 and CDR2: SEHNR, FQNEAQ (reference sequence). The CDR3 is 15 amino acids.

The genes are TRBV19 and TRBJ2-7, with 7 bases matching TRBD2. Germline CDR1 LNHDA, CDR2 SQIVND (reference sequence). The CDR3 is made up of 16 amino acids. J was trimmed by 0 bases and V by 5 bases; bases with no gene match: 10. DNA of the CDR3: TGTGCCAGTAGTGCCACGGGGGGTTCTGGCTCCTACGAGCAGTACTTC. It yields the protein CASSATGGSGSYEQYF.

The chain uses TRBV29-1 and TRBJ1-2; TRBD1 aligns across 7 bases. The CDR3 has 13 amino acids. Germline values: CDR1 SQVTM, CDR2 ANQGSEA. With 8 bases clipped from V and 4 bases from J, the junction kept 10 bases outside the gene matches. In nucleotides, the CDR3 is TGCAGCATTCAGGGGGGGCAAGTCTATGGCTACACCTTC. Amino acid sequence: CSIQGGQVYGYTF.

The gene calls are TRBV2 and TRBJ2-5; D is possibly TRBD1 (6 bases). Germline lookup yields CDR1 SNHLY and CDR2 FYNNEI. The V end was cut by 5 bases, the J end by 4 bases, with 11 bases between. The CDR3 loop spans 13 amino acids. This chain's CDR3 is CASSPQGRETQYF. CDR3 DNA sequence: TGTGCCAGCAGTCCGCAGGGGCGAGAGACCCAGTACTTC.